These 15 T cell receptor beta chains were all obtained from the same sample, sequenced in a study of T cell responses to AZD1222 COVID-19 vaccine. The method was immunoSEQ multiplex PCR; TCRdb's version includes in-frame clones alone and lacks a portion of them. The sample has 85,000 to 130,000 clones; approximately 93% are singletons. The input for sequencing was peripheral blood, taken on day 0 of AZD1222 vaccination. The receptors were sampled from an adult in good health.

The chain carries TRBV29-1 and TRBJ2-7; D not certain. V dropped 3 bases and J dropped 2 bases, with 8 bases sitting between them. Looked up from germline, CDR1 is SQVTM and CDR2 is ANQGSEA. The CDR3 loop spans 12 amino acids. CDR3: CSVEAETYEQYF. DNA for the CDR3: TGCAGCGTTGAGGCAGAGACCTACGAGCAGTACTTC.

The gene calls are TRBV5-1 and TRBJ2-7, with a possible D match to TRBD1 (6 bases). The CDR3 has 14 amino acids. Trimming pared 0 bases from V and 9 bases from J, leaving 16 bases between. Germline V gene data show CDR1 as SGHRS and CDR2 as YFSETQ. Here the CDR3 reads CASSLDGTSTTQYF. The CDR3 DNA follows: TGCGCCAGCAGCTTGGATGGGACATCTACTACGCAGTACTTC. Variable domain in full (rest from reference TRBV5-1 and TRBJ2-7): KAGVTQTPRYLIKTRGQQVTLSCSPISGHRSVSWYQQTPGQGLQFLFEYFSETQRNKGNFPGRFSGRQFSNSRSEMNVSTLELGDSALYLCASSLDGTSTTQYFGPGTRLTVT.

The chain joins TRBV6-4 to TRBJ1-2; 12 bases match TRBD1. In germline, CDR1 is MRHNA, CDR2 SNTAGT. Trimming took 6 bases from V and 13 from J; bases not matched to a gene: 12. The CDR3 runs to 14 residues. For the CDR3, the DNA is TGTGCCAGCAGCTCCAACCCGGGACAGGGGGCAGTCACCTTC. Translating gives CASSSNPGQGAVTF.

The V call is TRBV24-1, the J call TRBJ1-2, with TRBD1 as a possible D gene (5 bases). From germline, CDR1 is KGHDR and CDR2 SFDVKD. Trimming shortened V by 2 bases and J by 7 bases, and 10 bases separated the two germline ends. The CDR3 extends over 13 amino acids. CDR3 residues: CATSDWQGGGYTF. The CDR3 bases are TGTGCCACCAGTGATTGGCAGGGTGGTGGCTACACCTTC.

The sample holds one count of this clone. V and J are TRBV2 and TRBJ1-1; D is possibly TRBD1 (5 bases). The germline V gene encodes CDR1 SNHLY and CDR2 FYNNEI. With 7 bases removed from V and 2 bases from J, the gap between germline ends came to 23 bases. The CDR3 runs 17 residues. The CDR3 nucleotides read TGTGCCAGCATTTTTAGAAGGGGCAGGACTGCAAACACTGAAGCTTTCTTT. This gives the protein CASIFRRGRTANTEAFF. The full variable domain, its missing parts supplied by reference TRBV2 and TRBJ1-1, is EPEVTQTPSHQVTQMGQEVILRCVPISNHLYFYWYRQILGQKVEFLVSFYNNEISEKSEIFDDQFSVERPDGSNFTLKIRSTKLEDSAMYFCASIFRRGRTANTEAFFGQGTRLTVV.

The rearrangement links TRBV25-1 to TRBJ2-1; the match to TRBD1 covers 10 bases. The CDR3 covers 13 residues. J gave up 9 bases and V 10 bases, and 9 bases lay outside the gene matches. Germline V CDR1 and CDR2: MGHDK, SYGVNS. The CDR3 DNA sequence: TGTGCCACCAAGGGACAGGGGTCGAGTGAGCAGTTCTTC. Protein sequence: CATKGQGSSEQFF.

The rearrangement joins TRBV19 to TRBJ1-2, with TRBD1 matching 8 bases. The junction had 10 bases not matched to a gene; V was cut back by 5 bases and J by 8 bases. CDR1 LNHDA and CDR2 SQIVND come from the germline V gene (reference sequence). The CDR3 is 14 amino acids. DNA of the CDR3: TGTGCCAGTAGTGTAGGACAGGGTTCGTTGGGCTACACCTTC. Its protein is CASSVGQGSLGYTF.

The chain is built from TRBV7-2 and TRBJ2-7; D is ambiguous. Trimming took off 1 base at V and 6 bases at J, with 13 bases between the two ends. The CDR3 has 14 amino acids. The germline CDR1 and CDR2 sequences are SGHTA and FQGNSA. DNA for the CDR3: TGTGCCAGCAGCTTAGGGCGGCAGATTGGCGAGCAGTACTTC. Its protein is CASSLGRQIGEQYF.

The chain employs TRBV4-2 and TRBJ2-7; D unclear. This CDR3 has 15 amino acids. CDR1 LGHNA and CDR2 YNFKEQ come from the germline V gene. With 1 base removed from V and 0 bases from J, the gap between germline ends came to 10 bases. CDR3 DNA: TGTGCCAGCAGCCAAGGAGTGGCAGACTCCTACGAGCAGTACTTC. Its protein product is CASSQGVADSYEQYF.

The chain links TRBV5-1 to TRBJ1-1, with no clear D. The V end lost 3 bases, the J end lost 2 bases, and 17 bases lay between the germline ends. CDR3 length: 16 amino acids. The V gene's germline CDR1 is SGHRS and CDR2 YFSETQ. The DNA of the CDR3 is TGCGCCAGCAGCTCACGTCCGGACGGGCAAAACACTGAAGCTTTCTTT. Its translation is CASSSRPDGQNTEAFF.

The J gene is TRBJ1-1, the V gene TRBV7-9; D not resolved. The CDR3 has 12 residues. V dropped 4 bases and J dropped 7 bases, with 10 bases sitting between them. In germline, CDR1 is SEHNR, CDR2 FQNEAQ (reference sequence). In nucleotides, the CDR3 is TGTGCCAGCAGCTCTTGGACGTTTGAAGCTTTCTTT. Its protein product is CASSSWTFEAFF.

The chain links TRBV3-1 (or the pseudogene TRBV3-2) to TRBJ2-7; D gene unclear. V lost 5 bases to trimming and J lost 4 bases, with 18 bases between them. CDR3 length: 15 residues. In germline, CDR1 is LGHDT, CDR2 YNNKEL (reference sequence). This CDR3 is CASSSHGPWSYEQYF. The DNA of the CDR3 is TGTGCCAGCAGCTCTCACGGGCCATGGTCGTACGAGCAGTACTTC.

The genes are TRBV18 and TRBJ1-4; D may be TRBD1 (5 bases). Trimming pared 6 bases from V and 8 bases from J, leaving 19 bases between. Germline-derived CDR1 and CDR2 are KGHSH and LQKENI. This CDR3 has 15 amino acids. In DNA form, the CDR3 reads TGTGCCAGCTCCCGAAAGACGGGGGGAAGCGAAAAACTGTTTTTT. Translating gives CASSRKTGGSEKLFF.

In this sample, this clone turned up many times. J is TRBJ1-1 and V is TRBV28; D is perhaps TRBD1 (5 bases). Germline V gene sequence: CDR1 MDHEN, CDR2 SYDVKM. V lost 2 bases and J lost 4, with 5 bases in between. The CDR3 runs to 12 residues. The CDR3 here is CASSLQGTEAFF. The CDR3 DNA reads TGTGCCAGCAGTTTACAGGGCACTGAAGCTTTCTTT.

V is TRBV18 and J is TRBJ2-7; D call uncertain. CDR1 and CDR2 from the germline V gene are KGHSH and LQKENI. V lost 4 bases and J lost 0, with 16 bases in between. This CDR3 region has 16 residues. CDR3 residues: CASSRAALLSSYEQYF. The DNA for the CDR3 is TGTGCCAGCTCACGAGCAGCCCTCCTAAGCTCCTACGAGCAGTACTTC.